The clone carrying this TCR beta chain was counted at least ten times. Unique molecular identifiers were incorporated when the TCRbeta library was constructed. TCRdb used MiXCR to reprocess the PCR reads, holding one entry per CDR3 protein. This sample yields a few hundred thousand distinct CDR3 sequences, of which around 8.9% are seen a single time; about 4.9% belongs to the top ten. This record belongs to a study of T-cell reconstitution after alpha-beta-depleted transplantation in children. V lost 7 bases and J lost 9, with 16 bases in between. This CDR3 has 14 residues. The TCR was taken from a human donor who donated a stem cell graft to a child with SCID. This chain uses TRBV12-3 or TRBV12-4 with TRBJ1-6; TRBD1 is a possible D gene (6 bases). Sequencing was performed on PBMCs from the stem cell graft donor, taken from the stem cell graft. For the CDR3, the DNA is TGTGCCAGCACAAAAGACGGCAGGGGTTCACCCCTCCACTTT. Translated, it gives CASTKDGRGSPLHF.